This TCR beta chain emerged from a study of T-cell memory formation after mild COVID-19. Overall study context: In these data, TCR clusters were largely donor specific.

Constant-segment-primed 5'RACE gave TCR alpha and TCR beta cDNA libraries with sample barcodes and UMIs. TCRdb re-derived calls from the 5' RACE reads in MiXCR, one entry per CDR3 protein. There are a few hundred thousand distinct CDR3 sequences in the sample; roughly 19% occur only once, and over 20% lies in the top ten. This clonotype turned up a few times. Germline V gene data show CDR1 as KGHDR and CDR2 as SFDVKD. This CDR3 is 12 amino acids long. With 3 bases removed from V and 4 bases from J, the gap between germline ends came to 3 bases. This TCR came from a young man who had mild COVID-19 (a few samples of this study predate the infection). Cell type and time point are not known. The chain employs TRBV24-1 and TRBJ1-5; unclear D gene. Source material: PBMCs or a T cell subset sorted from them (not recorded which). The CDR3 protein is CATSDGNQPQHF. As DNA, the CDR3 is TGTGCCACCAGTGATGGGAATCAGCCCCAGCATTTT.